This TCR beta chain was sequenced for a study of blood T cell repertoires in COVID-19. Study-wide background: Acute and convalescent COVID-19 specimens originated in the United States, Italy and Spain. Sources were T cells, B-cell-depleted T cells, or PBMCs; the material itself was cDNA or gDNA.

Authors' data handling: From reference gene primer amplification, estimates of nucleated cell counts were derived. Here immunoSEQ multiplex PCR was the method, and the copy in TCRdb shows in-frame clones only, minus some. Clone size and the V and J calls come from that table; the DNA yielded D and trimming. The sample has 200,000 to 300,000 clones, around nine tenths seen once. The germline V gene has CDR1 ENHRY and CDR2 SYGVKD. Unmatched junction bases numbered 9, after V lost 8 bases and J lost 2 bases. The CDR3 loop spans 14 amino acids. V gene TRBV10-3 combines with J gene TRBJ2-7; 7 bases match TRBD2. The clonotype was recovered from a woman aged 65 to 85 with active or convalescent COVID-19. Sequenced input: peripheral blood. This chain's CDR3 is CAIGGVDTAYEQYF. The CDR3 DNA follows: TGTGCCATCGGGGGGGTCGACACAGCCTACGAGCAGTACTTC.